The 11 T cell receptor beta chains below all came from one sample that was sequenced in a study of blood T cells in healthy people across ages. A sample-barcoded 5' primer and a J-beta primer mix were used in a second PCR of about 7 to 12 cycles. TCRdb redid the calling of the 5' RACE reads with MiXCR, one entry per CDR3 protein. The sample has about 810,000 distinct CDR3 sequences, roughly 35% seen once. Input material: blood. All receptors derive from a man aged 18 to 29 in good health.

This clonotype was detected only a few times. This chain connects TRBV29-1 to TRBJ1-1; D gene uncertain. The germline V gene encodes CDR1 SQVTM and CDR2 ANQGSEA. Between the trimmed V and J ends, which lost 1 base and 8 bases, there was a span of 8 bases. The CDR3 covers 11 residues. CDR3 sequence reads: CSVEGGGEAFF. The CDR3 DNA reads as TGCAGCGTTGAAGGGGGAGGGGAAGCTTTCTTT.

Concerning this clonotype itself: With a far larger clone one base away, a read error is the likely cause. This rearrangement joins TRBV5-1 to TRBJ2-3; D gene unclear. The germline V gene encodes CDR1 SGHRS and CDR2 YFSETQ. There are 12 residues in the CDR3. CDR3 nucleotide sequence: TGCGCCAGCAGCTTACCCACAGATGCGCAGTATTTT. This sequence encodes CASSLPTDAQYF.

This clonotype showed up many times. The chain links TRBV5-5 to TRBJ2-3; D might be TRBD2 (6 bases). This CDR3 is 14 amino acids long. The germline CDR1 and CDR2 sequences are SGHKS and YYEKEE (reference sequence). V was trimmed by 4 bases and J by 8 bases, leaving 17 bases between them. The CDR3 nucleotides read TGTGCCAGCAGCCGGGACTCACCCCGAGGTACGCAGTATTTT. Translating gives CASSRDSPRGTQYF.

This sequence joins TRBV7-2 and TRBJ2-1; 9 bases are a match to TRBD2. Per germline, CDR1 SGHTA and CDR2 FQGNSA. The length of the CDR3 is 15 residues. Trimming at V came to 1 base and at J to 7 bases, leaving 5 bases not matched to a gene. As DNA, the CDR3 is TGTGCCAGCAGCTTAGTGGTAGCGGGGGAAAATGAGCAGTTCTTC. Translating gives CASSLVVAGENEQFF.

The genes are TRBV7-9 and TRBJ1-6; D possibly corresponds to TRBD1 (6 bases). Trimming pared 3 bases from V and 8 bases from J, leaving 14 bases between. This CDR3 region has 15 residues. Germline V CDR1 and CDR2: SEHNR, FQNEAQ (reference sequence). This CDR3 is CASSFGGLGDSPLHF. CDR3 sequence (DNA): TGTGCCAGCAGCTTCGGGGGGCTAGGAGATTCACCCCTCCACTTT.

This chain connects TRBV27 to TRBJ2-2; TRBD2 agrees at 7 bases. The ends lost 8 bases at V and 1 base at J; junction bases unmatched: 10. CDR1 and CDR2 (germline): MNHEY, SMNVEV (reference sequence). The CDR3 runs 16 residues. The CDR3 sequence is CASRRKVAGNTGELFF. The CDR3 DNA sequence: TGTGCCAGCCGTAGGAAGGTAGCGGGGAACACCGGGGAGCTGTTTTTT.

This chain uses TRBV6-5 with TRBJ2-7, with D tentatively TRBD2 (7 bases). Trimming removed 1 base at V and 7 bases at J, with 32 bases between. The CDR3 loop spans 20 amino acids. Germline CDR1 MNHEY, CDR2 SVGAGI. Here the CDR3 DNA reads TGTGCCAGCAGTTACTGCGGCGGGGGCATCTTCAACCGCGGAAACAATGAGCAGTACTTC. Translating it yields CASSYCGGGIFNRGNNEQYF.

The chain recombines TRBV10-3 with TRBJ1-6, with D unclear. The CDR3 has 12 amino acids. Trimming removed 0 bases at V and 16 bases at J, with 10 bases between. Germline CDR1 is ENHRY and CDR2 is SYGVKD. DNA of the CDR3: TGTGCCATCAGTGAGTCGGCATCTACGCTCCACTTT. Its protein product is CAISESASTLHF.

V usage is TRBV6-5 and J usage is TRBJ2-7, with D tentatively TRBD1 (5 bases). The length of the CDR3 is 12 residues. Trimming left V 5 bases short and J 3 bases short, with 8 bases between. CDR1 and CDR2 from the germline V gene are MNHEY and SVGAGI. This CDR3 is CASSNQGYEQYF. In nucleotides, the CDR3 is TGTGCCAGCAGTAATCAGGGCTACGAGCAGTACTTC.

The chain joins TRBV7-6 to TRBJ2-3, with D hard to call. Germline CDR1 is SGHVS and CDR2 is FNYEAQ. The V end lost 5 bases, the J end lost 5 bases, and 11 bases lay between the germline ends. This CDR3 has 13 residues. The CDR3 loop is CASSGSNLDTQYF. CDR3 DNA sequence: TGTGCCAGCAGCGGGTCCAACCTAGATACGCAGTATTTT.

This clonotype has more than one count but fewer than ten. The gene calls are TRBV2 and TRBJ1-1, with a weak D call TRBD1 (5 bases). The germline V gene has CDR1 SNHLY and CDR2 FYNNEI. This CDR3 comprises 15 residues. V was cut by 8 bases and J by 5 bases, with 21 bases left in between. Here the CDR3 reads CASGPGSGRSTEAFF. The CDR3 DNA follows: TGTGCCAGCGGCCCCGGTTCGGGGCGGAGTACTGAAGCTTTCTTT.